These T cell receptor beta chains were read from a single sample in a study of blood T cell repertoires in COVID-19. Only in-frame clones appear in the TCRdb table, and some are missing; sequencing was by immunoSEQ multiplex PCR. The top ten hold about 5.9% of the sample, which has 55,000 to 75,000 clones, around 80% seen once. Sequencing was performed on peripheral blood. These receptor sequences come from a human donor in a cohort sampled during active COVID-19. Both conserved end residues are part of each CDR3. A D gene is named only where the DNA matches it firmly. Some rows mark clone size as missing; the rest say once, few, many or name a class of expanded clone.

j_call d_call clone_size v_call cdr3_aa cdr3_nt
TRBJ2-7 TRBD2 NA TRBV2 CASKPLRLAASYEQYF TGTGCCAGCAAACCTCTAAGACTAGCGGCGTCCTACGAGCAGTACTTC
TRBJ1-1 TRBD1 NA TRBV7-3 CASSMNPQGARTEAFF TGTGCCAGCAGCATGAACCCACAGGGGGCGAGGACTGAAGCTTTCTTT
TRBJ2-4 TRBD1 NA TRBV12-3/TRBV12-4 CASSSWDRGIQYF TGTGCCAGCAGTTCCTGGGACAGGGGAATTCAGTACTTC
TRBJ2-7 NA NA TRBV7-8 CASSLASASFYEQYF TGTGCCAGCAGCTTAGCGTCAGCTAGCTTCTACGAGCAGTACTTC
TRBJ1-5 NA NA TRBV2 CASSDGQYNQPQHF TGTGCCAGCAGTGACGGACAGTACAATCAGCCCCAGCATTTT
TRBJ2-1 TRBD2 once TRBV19 CASSISPSGSVDEQFF TGTGCCAGTAGTATCTCGCCTAGCGGGAGTGTGGATGAGCAGTTCTTC
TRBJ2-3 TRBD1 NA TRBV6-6 CASSYSDRASTDTQYF TGTGCCAGCAGTTACTCCGACAGGGCTAGCACAGATACGCAGTATTTT
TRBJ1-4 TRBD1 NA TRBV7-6 CASSPYRDSITTNEKLFF TGTGCCAGCAGCCCCTACCGGGACAGCATAACAACTAATGAAAAACTGTTTTTT
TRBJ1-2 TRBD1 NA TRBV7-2 CASSFPTGTRGYTF TGTGCCAGCAGCTTCCCGACAGGGACGAGGGGCTACACCTTC
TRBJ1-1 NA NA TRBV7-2 CASSLGQTVSRAFF TGTGCCAGCAGCTTAGGACAGACGGTGAGTCGAGCTTTCTTT
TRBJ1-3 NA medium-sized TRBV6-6 CASSYIQGNRNTIYF TGTGCCAGCAGTTACATCCAGGGTAACCGAAACACCATATATTTT
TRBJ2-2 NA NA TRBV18 CASSPSQGSTGELFF TGTGCCAGCTCACCAAGCCAGGGGAGCACCGGGGAGCTGTTTTTT
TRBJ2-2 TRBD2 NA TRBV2 CASRTSGRTGELFF TGTGCCAGCAGGACTAGCGGGAGAACCGGGGAGCTGTTTTTT
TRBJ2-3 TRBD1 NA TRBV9 CASSPRQGMGADTQYF TGTGCCAGCAGCCCCCGACAGGGGATGGGGGCAGATACGCAGTATTTT
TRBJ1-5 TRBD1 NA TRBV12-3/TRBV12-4 CASRTGSNQPQHF TGTGCCAGCAGGACAGGGAGCAATCAGCCCCAGCATTTT
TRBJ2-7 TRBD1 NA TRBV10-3 CALYRGRPYEQYF TGTGCCCTATACAGGGGGCGACCCTACGAGCAGTACTTC
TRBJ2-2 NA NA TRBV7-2 CASRSPGTGTGELFF TGTGCCAGCAGAAGCCCGGGGACTGGCACCGGGGAGCTGTTTTTT
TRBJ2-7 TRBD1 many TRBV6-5 CASSPTGQGYYEQYF TGTGCCAGCAGTCCAACGGGACAGGGATACTACGAGCAGTACTTC
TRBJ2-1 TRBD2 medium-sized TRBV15 CATSAGGSSYNEQFF TGTGCCACCAGCGCGGGCGGGAGCTCCTACAATGAGCAGTTCTTC
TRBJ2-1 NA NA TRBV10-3 CAISESMSARNEQFF TGTGCCATCAGTGAGTCCATGTCCGCGAGGAATGAGCAGTTCTTC
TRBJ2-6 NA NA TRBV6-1 CASSARSDSWVASGANVLTF TGTGCCAGCAGTGCCCGTTCCGACAGTTGGGTAGCCTCTGGGGCCAACGTCCTGACTTTC
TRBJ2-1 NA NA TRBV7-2 CASSLLARGSYNEQFF TGTGCCAGCAGCTTACTGGCGCGGGGCTCCTACAATGAGCAGTTCTTC
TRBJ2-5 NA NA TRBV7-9 CASSFVGTLQETQYF TGTGCCAGCAGCTTCGTCGGGACACTTCAAGAGACCCAGTACTTC
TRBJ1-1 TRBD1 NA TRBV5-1 CASSAGQIFTEAFF TGCGCCAGCAGCGCGGGACAGATTTTTACTGAAGCTTTCTTT
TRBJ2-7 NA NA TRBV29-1 CSVEVRYEQYF TGCAGCGTTGAAGTGAGGTACGAGCAGTACTTC
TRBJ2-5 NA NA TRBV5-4 CASSYTSRETQYF TGTGCCAGCAGCTATACCAGCCGGGAAACCCAGTACTTC
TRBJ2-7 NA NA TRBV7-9 CASSLDQGGSLGSYEQYF TGTGCCAGCAGCTTAGATCAGGGGGGCAGCCTAGGCTCCTACGAGCAGTACTTC
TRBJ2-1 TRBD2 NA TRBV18 CASSPGLAGGRFNEQFF TGTGCCAGCTCACCGGGACTAGCGGGAGGGCGGTTCAATGAGCAGTTCTTC
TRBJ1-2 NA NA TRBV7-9 CASSRRDTPIYGYTF TGTGCCAGCAGCCGCCGGGACACCCCCATCTATGGCTACACCTTC
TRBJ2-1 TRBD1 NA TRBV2 CASNQQGYNEQFF TGTGCCAGCAATCAACAGGGGTACAATGAGCAGTTCTTC
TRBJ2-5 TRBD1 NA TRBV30 CAWSHRGKTQYF TGTGCCTGGAGTCACAGGGGAAAGACCCAGTACTTC
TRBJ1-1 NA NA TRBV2 CASSEAESRMNTEAFF TGTGCCAGCAGTGAAGCAGAGAGCAGGATGAACACTGAAGCTTTCTTT
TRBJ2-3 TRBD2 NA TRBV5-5 CASSQSGTSGRASTDTQYF TGTGCCAGCAGCCAATCCGGGACTAGCGGGAGGGCCAGTACAGATACGCAGTATTTT
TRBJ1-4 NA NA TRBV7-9 CASSLTVGVDEKLFF TGTGCCAGCAGCTTAACCGTCGGAGTGGATGAAAAACTGTTTTTT
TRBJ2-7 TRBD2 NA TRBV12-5 CASGPTGTSGTSYEQYF TGTGCTAGTGGTCCTACCGGGACTAGCGGGACCTCCTACGAGCAGTACTTC
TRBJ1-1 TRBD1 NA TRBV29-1 CSGGGGQGGNTEAFF TGCAGCGGTGGGGGCGGACAGGGTGGGAACACTGAAGCTTTCTTT
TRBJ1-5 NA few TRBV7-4 CASSPGRGFSQPQHF TGTGCCAGCAGCCCCGGCAGGGGATTCAGTCAGCCCCAGCATTTT
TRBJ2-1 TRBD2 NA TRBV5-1 CASSEGLAGGIDEQFF TGCGCCAGCAGCGAAGGACTAGCGGGAGGGATTGATGAGCAGTTCTTC
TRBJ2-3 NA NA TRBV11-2 CASSRGLINAQYF TGTGCCAGCAGCCGAGGACTCATCAATGCGCAGTATTTT
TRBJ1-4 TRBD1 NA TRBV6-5 CASRGRGQANEKLFF TGTGCCAGCAGGGGCAGGGGGCAGGCTAATGAAAAACTGTTTTTT
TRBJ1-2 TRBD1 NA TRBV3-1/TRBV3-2 CASSQGYRGWNYGYTF TGTGCCAGCAGCCAAGGATACAGGGGATGGAACTATGGCTACACCTTC
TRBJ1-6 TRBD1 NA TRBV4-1 CASSQDPGTANSPLHF TGCGCCAGCAGCCAAGATCCCGGGACAGCAAATTCACCCCTCCACTTT
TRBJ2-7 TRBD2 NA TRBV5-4 CASSSSSAGLSYEQYF TGTGCCAGCAGCTCATCCTCAGCGGGACTCTCCTACGAGCAGTACTTC
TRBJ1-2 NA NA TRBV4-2 CASSLGSNGYTF TGTGCCAGCAGCCTAGGGAGTAATGGCTACACCTTC
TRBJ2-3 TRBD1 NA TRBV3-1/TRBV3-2 CASSQGATDTQYF TGTGCCAGCAGTCAGGGGGCCACAGATACGCAGTATTTT
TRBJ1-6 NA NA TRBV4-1 CASSQGTADNSPLHF TGCGCCAGCAGCCAAGGGACAGCCGATAATTCACCCCTCCACTTT
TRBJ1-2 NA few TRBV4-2 CASSHASGTPYGYTF TGTGCCAGCAGCCACGCCTCCGGGACACCCTATGGCTACACCTTC
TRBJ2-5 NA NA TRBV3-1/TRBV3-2 CASSDRTPSQETQYF TGTGCCAGTTCCGACAGGACTCCTTCCCAAGAGACCCAGTACTTC
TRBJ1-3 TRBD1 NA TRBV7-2 CASRPTGGGNTIYF TGTGCCAGCAGACCCACAGGGGGCGGAAACACCATATATTTT
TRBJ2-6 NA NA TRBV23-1 CASSQVDRLSGANVLTF TGCGCCAGCAGTCAAGTGGACAGACTCTCTGGGGCCAACGTCCTGACTTTC
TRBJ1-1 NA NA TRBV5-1 CASSLIPAAEAFF TGCGCCAGCAGCTTGATCCCAGCGGCTGAAGCTTTCTTT
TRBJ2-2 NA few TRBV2 CATLSGANTGELFF TGTGCCACCCTTTCGGGAGCGAACACCGGGGAGCTGTTTTTT
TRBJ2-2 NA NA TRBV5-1 CASSSWTVNTGELFF TGCGCCAGCAGCTCGTGGACTGTAAACACCGGGGAGCTGTTTTTT
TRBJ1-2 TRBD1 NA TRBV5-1 CASSLDRGHPTF TGCGCCAGCAGCTTGGACAGGGGGCATCCGACCTTC